This T cell receptor (beta chain) was sequenced during a study of T cell responses to AZD1222 COVID-19 vaccine. Findings of the study overall: Most donors were white British, females outnumbered males, and clonal diversity was possibly underestimated. After two AZD1222 doses, spike-specific TCR breadth and depth rose versus day 0. Unmutated variant regions are reportedly targeted by nearly half of spike-specific TCRs.

Details on this clone: Its antigen is not identified. At one end the junction does not follow the germline gene, possibly because of a read error.

Germline lookup yields CDR1 SGHAT and CDR2 FQNNGV. This CDR3 region has 19 residues. TCRdb's copy holds only in-frame clones and misses some; the assay was immunoSEQ multiplex PCR. There are approximately 100,000 clones in the sample; about 85% occur only once, and 4.5% lies in the top ten. The chain joins TRBV11-2 to TRBJ2-3; 8 bases map to TRBD2. Source: peripheral blood, taken 28 days after the second AZD1222 dose. This sequence originates from an adult who received the AZD1222 COVID-19 vaccine. The CDR3 sequence is CASSFSWRSAGGGTNTQYF. CDR3 nucleotide sequence: TGTGCCAGCAGCTTTAGTTGGCGTTCGGCGGGAGGAGGCACAAATACGCAGTATTTT. The full variable domain, in which reference TRBV11-2 and TRBJ2-3 provide the parts outside the CDR3, is EAGVAQSPRYKIIEKRQSVAFWCNPISGHATLYWYQQILGQGPKLLIQFQNNGVVDDSQLPKDRFSAERLKGVDSTLKIQPAKLEDSAVYLCASSFSWRSAGGGTNTQYFGPGTRLTVL.